A selection of T cell receptor beta chains follows, all from one sample in a study of cytomegalovirus exposure and HLA in healthy donors. Clones were sequenced by immunoSEQ multiplex PCR, and TCRdb holds only the in-frame ones, with some missing. In the table there are 120,000 to 150,000 clones, roughly 80% of which are singletons. Sequenced input: PBMCs. The receptors shown here come from a woman aged 25 to 39 in good health and CMV-seronegative. Both conserved end residues are part of each CDR3. Fields, in order: clone size, CDR3 length, V gene, CDR3 protein. Size values are once, few and many counts, or a class for expanded clones, and some rows have none.

>NA|16|TRBV27
CASSTKTSGGTYEQYF
>NA|14|TRBV5-1
CASSPGTSTDTQYF
>NA|16|TRBV7-9
CASSRGLAVSYNEQFF
>NA|13|TRBV27
CASSLGSNYGYTF
>once|15|TRBV15
CATSNPSGGTDTQYF
>NA|16|TRBV5-1
CASSLGRQGAVDPLHF
>NA|18|TRBV27
CASSQPGLAGSEGFEQFF
>NA|17|TRBV18
CASSPGTGTGVGNTIYF
>NA|16|TRBV28
CASSLLAMHSTDTQYF
>NA|14|TRBV19
CASSIVYSRYEQFF
>NA|15|TRBV19
CVSSIGQAKSYEQYF
>NA|12|TRBV9
CASSRFDREAFF
>NA|15|TRBV11-2
CASSPRGRWDYGYTF
>NA|15|TRBV18
CASSLDRATDYEQYF
>NA|15|TRBV27
CASSTLAGRWREQYF
>NA|14|TRBV30
CAWSPRVANYGYTF
>once|17|TRBV5-1
CASSLEYGTGVQSPLHF
>NA|14|TRBV10-2
CASSVLAGGNEQFF
>NA|15|TRBV28
CASTSLGSPGTEAFF
>NA|11|TRBV6-5
CASSYPTEAFF